A single sample is the source of the 5 T cell receptor beta chains below, sequenced in a study of identical twins. TCRdb called the 5' RACE reads again in MiXCR, with one record for every CDR3 protein. The sample comprises some 250,000 distinct CDR3 sequences, approximately 5.9% of which are singletons, and about 15% rests with the top ten. These same data were also listed under a study on T cells expressing NK-cell markers.

Sequencing was carried out using CD8+ T cells sorted from blood. The receptor source for this set is a woman aged 18-35 years in good health.

V and J are TRBV5-1 and TRBJ2-2, with D perhaps given as TRBD1 or TRBD2 (5 bases each). Germline V gene sequence: CDR1 SGHRS, CDR2 YFSETQ. Between the trimmed V and J ends, which lost 4 bases and 1 base, there was a span of 14 bases. The CDR3 has 16 residues. In DNA form, the CDR3 reads TGCGCCAGCAGCCTGGGGACGGGAATGAACACCGGGGAGCTGTTTTTT. This codes for CASSLGTGMNTGELFF. Full variable domain (missing parts from reference TRBV5-1 and TRBJ2-2): KAGVTQTPRYLIKTRGQQVTLSCSPISGHRSVSWYQQTPGQGLQFLFEYFSETQRNKGNFPGRFSGRQFSNSRSEMNVSTLELGDSALYLCASSLGTGMNTGELFFGEGSRLTVL.

This clonotype was picked up many times. The J gene is TRBJ2-3, the V gene TRBV18; D remains unclear. The V gene lost 3 bases and the J gene lost 2 bases, with 6 bases spanning the gap. Looked up from germline, CDR1 is KGHSH and CDR2 is LQKENI. The CDR3 is 13 amino acids. The CDR3 reads CASSPTITDTQYF. CDR3 nucleotides: TGTGCCAGCTCACCGACGATCACAGATACGCAGTATTTT. The full variable domain, its missing parts supplied by reference TRBV18 and TRBJ2-3, is NAGVMQNPRHLVRRRGQEARLRCSPMKGHSHVYWYRQLPEEGLKFMVYLQKENIIDESGMPKERFSAEFPKEGPSILRIQQVVRGDSAAYFCASSPTITDTQYFGPGTRLTVL.

The chain uses TRBV20-1 and TRBJ2-7; D gene unclear. The CDR3 loop spans 10 amino acids. In germline, CDR1 is DFQATT, CDR2 SNEGSKA (reference sequence). In DNA, the CDR3 is TGCAGGGGATCTGCCTACGAGCAGTACTTC. This translates into CRGSAYEQYF.

This clonotype was seen only a few times. This chain links TRBV5-5 with TRBJ2-7; no definite D call. V gave up 0 bases and J gave up 4 bases, with 14 bases separating them. Germline V gives CDR1 SGHKS, CDR2 YYEKEE (reference sequence). The CDR3 has 15 amino acids. CDR3 in amino acids: CASSLEDTDLYEQYF. Here the CDR3 DNA reads TGTGCCAGCAGCTTGGAAGACACAGATTTGTACGAGCAGTACTTC.

This clonotype has just a few counts. The rearrangement links TRBV20-1 to TRBJ2-5; D may be TRBD1 (5 bases). The germline gives CDR1 DFQATT, CDR2 SNEGSKA (reference sequence). Trimming stripped 4 bases from V and 5 bases from J, with 17 bases between. The CDR3 covers 14 residues. This chain's CDR3 is CSANYHPGAETQYF. The CDR3 DNA reads TGCAGTGCTAACTACCACCCTGGGGCCGAGACCCAGTACTTC.